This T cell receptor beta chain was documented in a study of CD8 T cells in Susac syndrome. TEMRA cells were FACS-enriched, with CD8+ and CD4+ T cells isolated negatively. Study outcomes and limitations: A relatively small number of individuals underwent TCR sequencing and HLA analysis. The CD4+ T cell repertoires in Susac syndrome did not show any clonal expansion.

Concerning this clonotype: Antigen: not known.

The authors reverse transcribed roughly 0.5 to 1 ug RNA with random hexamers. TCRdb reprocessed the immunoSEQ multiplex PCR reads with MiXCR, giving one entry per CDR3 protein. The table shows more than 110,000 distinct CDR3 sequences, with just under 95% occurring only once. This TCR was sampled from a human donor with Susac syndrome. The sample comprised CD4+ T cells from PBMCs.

The CDR3 region is CASSRVSYNSPLHF. As DNA, the CDR3 is TGTGCCAGCAGCCGGGTATCCTATAATTCACCCCTCCACTTT. J is TRBJ1-6 and V is TRBV14; the D is unclear. CDR3 length equals 14 residues. The V gene's germline CDR1 is SGHDN and CDR2 FVKESK. The V and J ends lost 4 bases and 1 base respectively, with 5 bases between them.